Each of the 19 T cell receptor beta chains below was sequenced from the same sample in a study of CD8+ T cells in alopecia areata. cDNA prepared by RNA extraction and subsequent reverse transcription served as the template for sequencing. Generated by immunoSEQ multiplex PCR, the TCRdb table keeps only in-frame clones and is missing some. Of roughly 100,000 clones listed, approximately 52% were seen once; the top ten hold roughly 8.8%. Sequencing used CD4+ T cells sorted from blood. The receptors stem from a human donor in good health.

The chain is built from TRBV28 and TRBJ2-1, with D uncertain. Germline V gene sequence: CDR1 MDHEN, CDR2 SYDVKM. Trimming removed 5 bases from V and 7 bases from J, with 18 bases in between. CDR3 length: 15 amino acids. CDR3 in DNA: TGTGCCAGCAGTCCGGTGGTCCCTTCAGCTAATGAGCAGTTCTTC. Translated: CASSPVVPSANEQFF.

This clone was detected a few times. The chain combines TRBV28 with TRBJ1-2; TRBD1 matches 7 bases. Germline trimming cut 2 bases from V and 8 bases from J; bases unmatched to any gene: 8. The CDR3 length is 14 residues. Germline loops: CDR1 MDHEN, CDR2 SYDVKM. The CDR3 loop reads CASSLARQGEGYTF. Written as DNA, the CDR3 is TGTGCCAGCAGTTTAGCCCGACAGGGTGAAGGCTACACCTTC.

This chain uses TRBV10-3 with TRBJ2-3, with 9 bases identical to TRBD2. The CDR3 spans 14 residues. The V gene's germline CDR1 is ENHRY and CDR2 SYGVKD. V lost 7 bases and J lost 5; bases outside the gene matches: 7. CDR3 protein: CAITQGLAQDTQYF. CDR3 DNA sequence: TGTGCCATCACCCAGGGACTAGCCCAAGATACGCAGTATTTT.

This clone has a handful of counts. The J gene is TRBJ1-6, the V gene TRBV19; 7 bases are shared with TRBD1. The CDR3 has 14 residues. Germline V gene lookup returns CDR1 LNHDA and CDR2 SQIVND (reference sequence). Trimming removed 7 bases from V and 8 bases from J; junction bases left unmatched: 8. Here the CDR3 reads CASTGRTGDSPLHF. In DNA, the CDR3 is TGTGCCAGTACGGGGAGAACAGGGGATTCACCCCTCCACTTT.

The chain couples TRBV18 to TRBJ2-5; D ambiguous. Germline assignment: CDR1 KGHSH and CDR2 LQKENI. V lost 2 bases and J 1 base, leaving 2 bases between the germline ends. The CDR3 covers 12 residues. The CDR3 DNA reads as TGTGCCAGCTCACCATCCCAAGAGACCCAGTACTTC. The encoded protein is CASSPSQETQYF.

The V call is TRBV27, the J call TRBJ1-5; possibly TRBD1 for D (5 bases). This CDR3 is 15 amino acids long. Germline V lookup: CDR1 MNHEY, CDR2 SMNVEV (reference sequence). The germline V and J ends were trimmed by 0 bases and 4 bases, with 10 bases remaining between them. CDR3 loop: CASSLSRTRNQPQHF. The CDR3 coding sequence is TGTGCCAGCAGTTTATCAAGGACAAGAAATCAGCCCCAGCATTTT.

This chain links TRBV7-9 with TRBJ2-7; D may be TRBD2 (6 bases). Germline V lookup: CDR1 SEHNR, CDR2 FQNEAQ (reference sequence). This CDR3 has 14 residues. Trimming took off 1 base at V and 7 bases at J, with 14 bases between the two ends. CDR3 protein: CASSLGLTAGEQYF. The CDR3 bases are TGTGCCAGCAGCTTAGGGCTGACTGCGGGGGAGCAGTACTTC.

J is TRBJ1-1 and V is TRBV6-1; D is unresolved. This CDR3 is built from 12 residues. Between the trimmed V and J ends, which lost 1 base and 6 bases, there was a span of 6 bases. Germline CDR1 MNHNS, CDR2 SASEGT. CDR3 amino acids: CASSEVLAEAFF. For the CDR3, the DNA is TGTGCCAGCAGTGAAGTATTGGCTGAAGCTTTCTTT.

V usage is TRBV6-6 and J usage is TRBJ2-7; D possibly uses TRBD1 or TRBD2 (5 bases each). V was pared by 5 bases and J by 0 bases, with 14 bases between. The germline V gene encodes CDR1 MNHNY and CDR2 SVGAGI (reference sequence). This CDR3 is built from 15 residues. For the CDR3, the DNA is TGTGCCAGCAGTCCCGGGACGGGGAGCTCCTACGAGCAGTACTTC. It encodes CASSPGTGSSYEQYF.

The chain employs TRBV29-1 and TRBJ2-7, with 10 bases aligning to TRBD1. J lost 4 bases, V lost 7 bases, and 1 base had no gene match. This CDR3 has 11 residues. Germline CDR1 SQVTM, CDR2 ANQGSEA. The CDR3 protein is CSAGQGYEQYF. The DNA for the CDR3 is TGCAGCGCGGGACAGGGGTACGAGCAGTACTTC.

In the case of this clone: The sample carries other DNA sequences with the same CDR3. The gene calls are TRBV20-1 and TRBJ2-1; possibly TRBD1 or TRBD2 for D (5 bases each). V was trimmed by 5 bases and J by 5 bases, leaving 7 bases between them. The CDR3 is 11 residues long. Germline CDR1 reads DFQATT; CDR2 reads SNEGSKA (reference sequence). For the CDR3, the DNA is TGCAGTGCTGGGGGAAACAATGAGCAGTTCTTC. It yields the protein CSAGGNNEQFF.

The V gene is TRBV5-1, the J gene TRBJ1-2, with D perhaps TRBD1 (6 bases). In germline, CDR1 is SGHRS, CDR2 YFSETQ. V shed 1 base and J shed 4 bases, with 20 bases lying between them. The CDR3 length is 17 residues. CDR3 DNA: TGCGCCAGCAGCTTGCACAGACAAACAGGGAGGCTCTATGGCTACACCTTC. Protein sequence: CASSLHRQTGRLYGYTF. The full variable domain, completed using reference TRBV5-1 and TRBJ1-2, is KAGVTQTPRYLIKTRGQQVTLSCSPISGHRSVSWYQQTPGQGLQFLFEYFSETQRNKGNFPGRFSGRQFSNSRSEMNVSTLELGDSALYLCASSLHRQTGRLYGYTFGSGTRLTVV.

The chain recombines TRBV9 with TRBJ1-2; 11 nucleotides line up with TRBD1. Germline V gene lookup returns CDR1 SGDLS and CDR2 YYNGEE. Germline trimming cut 0 bases from V and 7 bases from J; bases unmatched to any gene: 8. The CDR3 consists of 16 residues. CDR3 residues: CASSVGTGQGVAGYTF. In DNA, the CDR3 is TGTGCCAGCAGCGTAGGGACGGGACAGGGGGTGGCTGGCTACACCTTC.

In regard to this clone: A read error may account for a junction end that differs from germline. The chain employs TRBV7-6 and TRBJ1-1; TRBD1 aligns across 8 bases. The CDR3 contains 16 residues. Germline loops: CDR1 SGHVS, CDR2 FNYEAQ. This chain's CDR3 is CASRLGGRGQATEAFF. The CDR3 DNA sequence: TGTGCCAGCAGATTAGGGGGCCGGGGACAGGCTACTGAAGCTTTCTTT.

This clone appeared a few times. The chain joins TRBV6-1 to TRBJ1-1, with 8 bases matching TRBD1. This CDR3 comprises 15 residues. J lost 0 bases, V lost 5 bases, and 5 bases had no gene match. From germline, CDR1 is MNHNS and CDR2 SASEGT. CDR3 residues: CASSRDRPMNTEAFF. The CDR3 coding sequence is TGTGCCAGCAGTCGGGACAGGCCCATGAACACTGAAGCTTTCTTT.

The chain recombines TRBV29-1 with TRBJ2-2; tentatively, D is TRBD1 (6 bases). The CDR3 is made up of 13 amino acids. The germline V gene has CDR1 SQVTM and CDR2 ANQGSEA. V gave up 4 bases and J gave up 6 bases, with 12 bases separating them. The CDR3 DNA reads as TGCAGCGTTGCGTTTGCAGGGGCCGGGGAGCTGTTTTTT. As protein: CSVAFAGAGELFF.

CDR3 region: CASSPPGAETQYF. CDR3 in DNA: TGCGCCAGCAGCCCCCCGGGGGCAGAGACCCAGTACTTC. The chain carries TRBV4-1 and TRBJ2-5; D may match TRBD1 or TRBD2 (6 bases each). Deletions cut 4 bases from V and 4 bases from J, with 10 bases between. The CDR3 has 13 amino acids. CDR1 and CDR2 (germline): MGHRA, YSYEKL.

The rearrangement links TRBV27 to TRBJ2-3, with D unclear. CDR3 length: 15 amino acids. Trimming stripped 6 bases from V and 4 bases from J, with 17 bases between. CDR1 is MNHEY and CDR2 is SMNVEV in the germline V gene (reference sequence). The CDR3 DNA reads as TGTGCCAGCAGCCATAGTCCCTCCTACGCAGATACGCAGTATTTT. As protein: CASSHSPSYADTQYF.

In this sample, this clone turned up a few times. The chain recombines TRBV5-1 with TRBJ2-3; 7 bases match TRBD2. The CDR3 has 16 amino acids. In germline, CDR1 is SGHRS, CDR2 YFSETQ. Losses at the gene ends were 0 bases for V and 1 base for J; bases not matched to a gene: 5. The CDR3 sequence is CASSLDPGGRTDTQYF. The CDR3 DNA reads TGCGCCAGCAGCTTGGACCCGGGGGGTCGCACAGATACGCAGTATTTT.